This T cell receptor (beta chain) was identified in a study of CXCR3-negative and CXCR3-positive naive CD8 T cells (dated by TCRdb to about 2019). General notes on the study: In total, roughly 140 million TRB reads were obtained, corresponding to roughly 1.5 +/- 0.3 million reads per library. Diversity and physicochemical repertoire analyses covered under twelve donors pooled from two independent experiments. For the TRBV-TRBJ cluster analysis, the naive subsets came from 5 or 6 donors, while the memory cells came from 3 donors. Points the paper makes about the study in general: Because surface CD5, which is linked to self-reactivity in mice, was comparable between the naive subsets, TCR interaction strength was also inferred from TRB CDR3 physicochemical properties. TRB CDR3s from CXCR3-positive naive cells showed higher hydrophobicity (lower Kidera factor 4), lower energy, and higher strength and volume indices than CXCR3-negative naive cells. Because CXCR3 expression was partially decreased after cryopreservation, freshly isolated PBMCs were used for most assays. Similar TRBV-TRBJ usage was shown by naive CXCR3-negative and CXCR3-positive cells from the same donor, whereas distinct patterns were shown by memory cells. Repertoire diversity was comparably high in both naive subsets but much lower in memory CD8+ T cells.

Turning to this clonotype: The specificity of this receptor is unknown.

For each CD8+ T cell subset, flow sorting was done in triplicate, and 300,000 or so cells per subset went directly into RLT lysis buffer. Naive CD8+ T cells were defined stringently as CD45RO-CCR7+CD27+CD95- to exclude memory contaminants. Peripheral blood mononuclear cells were isolated from buffy coats by standard density gradient centrifugation. A FACSAria III was used to flow-sort naive CXCR3-negative and CXCR3-positive CD8+ T cells. An RNeasy Mini Kit was used to extract total RNA from the sorted cells. TCRdb records NextSeq 550 as the sequencer. The Human TCR Profiling Kit (MiLaboratory) was used to make UMI-labeled 5' RACE TRB cDNA libraries. cDNA synthesis used the entire amount of extracted RNA, and PCR amplification then used the entire amount of cDNA produced. The libraries were made side by side, with each library going through the same number of PCR cycles. In the authors' own workflow: MIGEC and MiXCR extracted about 57,000 +/- 9,900 unique UMI-labeled TRB cDNA molecules per library, requiring at least two reads per UMI. On average, each library contained about 40,000 +/- 10,000 functional in-frame TRB CDR3 nucleotide clonotypes without stop codons. After downsampling to 5000 UMI-labeled TRB molecules per sample, diversity metrics such as normalized Shannon-Wiener and Chao1 were calculated in VDJtools. VDJtools was used to calculate clonotype-size-weighted physicochemical properties of the central five CDR3 residues, namely interaction energy, strength, volume and Kidera factor 4. After reprocessing by TCRdb, each CDR3 protein sequence is one entry, and no DNA is given. TCRdb's processing, not the authors', yielded these V and J calls. The sample table gives 100,000 to 150,000 distinct CDR3 sequences. The ten largest clones capture approximately 0.29% of the sample.

Per the germline V gene (reference sequence), SEHNR is the CDR1 and FQNEAQ is the CDR2. Reading from cysteine to phenylalanine, the CDR3 counts 14 amino acids. There is no recorded DNA. The source of this sequence is a human donor in good health. Some clones in this sample may be carry-over from other donors' samples. The sequenced material came from naive CXCR3- CD8+ T cells from blood. Per the publication, the cell subset or site label means: CD45RO-CCR7+CD27+CD95- naive CD8+ T cells lacking CXCR3 (TNR3-). Recombination linked TRBV7-9 to TRBJ1-6; the TRBD1 assignment by TCRdb is unverifiable without DNA. CDR3 protein: CASSLGQTDSPLHF.